This TCR beta chain was identified in a study of molecular identifiers for immune sequencing clone quantification. Study details: Five aliquots were made in replicates from the RNA of roughly 20,000 or 100,000 naive CD8 cells, and four were sequenced. Findings and caveats of the study: Single-cell amounts of spiked Jurkat TCR RNA were reportedly detectable among over 750,000 naive cells.

This clonotype appeared a few times. The antigen is not known. V lost 2 bases and J lost 2, with 12 bases in between. The CDR3 runs to 15 residues. CDR1 MNHEY and CDR2 SMNVEV come from the germline V gene (reference sequence). Previously reported methods and listed TCR primers produced the bulk TCR libraries. Via MiXCR, TCRdb re-called the PCR reads, giving one row per CDR3 protein. The sample has about 320,000 distinct CDR3 sequences; 20% to 25% are singletons. Sequencing input: naive CD8+ T cells from blood, with Jurkat cell RNA spiked in. Subset denoted: FACS-sorted CD8+CD4-CCR7+CD45RA+ naive T cells. V gene TRBV27 combines with J gene TRBJ1-1; D might be TRBD1 (6 bases). The origin of this receptor is a human donor in good health. Some libraries in this study had Jurkat cell RNA spiked in. This CDR3 is CASSLIPGANTEAFF. In nucleotides, the CDR3 is TGTGCCAGCAGTTTAATTCCGGGGGCAAACACTGAAGCTTTCTTT.